This TCR beta chain was recovered during a study of cytomegalovirus exposure and HLA in healthy donors. The germline gives CDR1 SGHRS, CDR2 YFSETQ. This CDR3 contains 16 residues. Trimming removed 0 bases from V and 1 base from J, with 13 bases in between. A multiplex PCR was run with 60 Vbeta primers and 13 Jbeta primers. This table comes from immunoSEQ multiplex PCR, and its TCRdb copy is limited to in-frame clones, with some not included. The table lists roughly 160,000 clones, roughly 77% of them singletons. The sequence came from a woman between 50 and 59 years old in good health and CMV-seropositive. The sequenced sample consisted of PBMCs. The V gene is TRBV5-1, the J gene TRBJ1-1, with D unclear. CDR3 loop: CASSLGLETGNTEAFF. DNA for the CDR3: TGCGCCAGCAGCTTGGGTCTGGAGACTGGGAACACTGAAGCTTTCTTT.